The rows below give T cell receptor beta chains drawn from one sample of a study of OX40 agonist ivuxolimab in advanced cancers. TCRdb keeps only in-frame clones here, not all; method: immunoSEQ multiplex PCR. The data contain 86,000 or so clones, 92% of them singletons. The sample was CD4+ or CD8+ T cells sorted from blood, taken in a trial of the OX40 agonist ivuxolimab. These receptors all come from an adult with an advanced solid tumor such as melanoma, head and neck, liver or kidney cancer. The CDR3 runs from the conserved cysteine through the conserved F or W. Each record gives: D gene, J gene, V gene, CDR3 protein. A D gene is named only where the DNA matches it firmly.

. TRBJ2-5 TRBV28 CASSLRAQETQYF
. TRBJ2-1 TRBV19 CASSPIRGRGFGEQFF
. TRBJ1-1 TRBV28 CASSRTRQNTEAFF
TRBD2 TRBJ2-5 TRBV5-6 CASSLPGGIQTQYF
TRBD1 TRBJ1-2 TRBV6-5 CASSKGDRILYGYTF
. TRBJ2-5 TRBV28 CASSEGGQETQYF
. TRBJ1-6 TRBV6-6 CASSFQGILNSPLHF
TRBD2 TRBJ2-5 TRBV10-3 CAISVAGEETQYF
TRBD1 TRBJ1-2 TRBV4-1 CASSLGTGGGYTF
. TRBJ1-5 TRBV2 CASSGESGAAGPQHF
. TRBJ2-5 TRBV29-1 CSTVQPGETQYF
TRBD1 TRBJ2-7 TRBV6-5 CASSRPTGPSYEQYF
. TRBJ2-3 TRBV19 CASSIVGRRTDTQYF
TRBD1 TRBJ1-5 TRBV18 CASSPGQNQPQHF
. TRBJ1-4 TRBV7-2 CASSPWGSLNEKLFF
. TRBJ2-6 TRBV5-1 CASSLAGLYQGGAGANVLTF
TRBD1 TRBJ2-2 TRBV6-5 CASSPGTGAGELFF
. TRBJ2-2 TRBV6-5 CASSYPGGGRDGELFF
TRBD1 TRBJ2-1 TRBV9 CASSVDGTGYNEQFF
TRBD2 TRBJ2-3 TRBV4-2 CASSQDRGGRGDTQYF
. TRBJ2-5 TRBV7-2 CASSASRSQETQYF
TRBD2 TRBJ2-3 TRBV5-1 CASSTGLAGTDTQYF
. TRBJ1-1 TRBV29-1 CSPTGRGTEAFF
. TRBJ2-7 TRBV2 CASKGTRPTYEQYF
. TRBJ1-1 TRBV30 CAWTPSKGGGDTEAFF
. TRBJ1-5 TRBV6-1 CASSVGTGNQPQHF
. TRBJ1-1 TRBV27 CASSLISGYGTEAFF
TRBD1 TRBJ2-6 TRBV28 CASSLSDRGPGANVLTF
TRBD1 TRBJ1-3 TRBV4-1 CASSQADRFSGNTIYF
TRBD1 TRBJ1-3 TRBV11-2 CASSWDRAYGDHPGNTIYF
. TRBJ1-1 TRBV4-1 CASSQARVAEAFF
. TRBJ2-7 TRBV13 CASTLRGSRYEQYF
. TRBJ2-2 TRBV13 CASSLAGVSNTGELFF
. TRBJ1-2 TRBV10-3 CARRGTDYGYTF
TRBD1 TRBJ1-2 TRBV10-3 CAISGGTVYYGYTF
TRBD2 TRBJ2-1 TRBV2 CARTSGSDNEQFF
TRBD1 TRBJ2-7 TRBV7-9 CASSLDRGLGSYEQYF
. TRBJ2-3 TRBV15 CATSRGTVSTDTQYF
. TRBJ1-4 TRBV25-1 CASSEKGPTNEKLFF
. TRBJ1-1 TRBV30 CAWSRQVNTEAFF
. TRBJ2-1 TRBV5-5 CASSLYASETTFSYNEQFF
. TRBJ1-2 TRBV30 CAWSPPGTYGYTF
TRBD2 TRBJ2-3 TRBV29-1 CSVDGLAGGPSTDTQYF